A single sample gave rise to the 16 T cell receptor beta chains below, sequenced in a study of blood T cell repertoires in COVID-19. The repertoire was sequenced with immunoSEQ multiplex PCR; TCRdb's copy has only in-frame clones and lacks some. This table has about 150,000 clones, more than 75% appearing once. The material sequenced was peripheral blood. Receptors originate from a man between 60 and 75 years old with acute or convalescent COVID-19.

This clone turned up a few times. The chain couples TRBV5-1 to TRBJ1-1; TRBD1 agrees at 11 bases. The CDR3 loop spans 18 amino acids. V trimming: 3 bases; J trimming: 1 base; junction bases outside the gene matches: 11. Per germline, CDR1 SGHRS and CDR2 YFSETQ. The CDR3 DNA is TGCGCCAGCAGCTATACCGTAGGACAGGGGGCGCGGAACACTGAAGCTTTCTTT. Protein: CASSYTVGQGARNTEAFF. Full variable domain (rest looked up from reference TRBV5-1 and TRBJ1-1): KAGVTQTPRYLIKTRGQQVTLSCSPISGHRSVSWYQQTPGQGLQFLFEYFSETQRNKGNFPGRFSGRQFSNSRSEMNVSTLELGDSALYLCASSYTVGQGARNTEAFFGQGTRLTVV.

The table lists this clone with a few counts. The chain is built from TRBV27 and TRBJ2-7; D call uncertain. CDR3 size: 13 residues. V lost 4 bases to trimming and J lost 2 bases, with 9 bases between them. Germline CDR1 reads MNHEY; CDR2 reads SMNVEV (reference sequence). In DNA form, the CDR3 reads TGTGCCAGCAGTTCTCGATTAGCCTACGAGCAGTACTTC. It encodes CASSSRLAYEQYF.

With respect to this clone: This same CDR3 is encoded by further DNA sequences in the sample. The V call is TRBV7-6, the J call TRBJ1-2, with D possibly TRBD1 on 5 matching bases. Trimming took off 3 bases at V and 4 bases at J, with 9 bases between the two ends. Per the germline V gene, CDR1 is SGHVS and CDR2 is FNYEAQ. CDR3 size: 13 residues. The CDR3: CASSFAGGYGYTF. CDR3 DNA sequence: TGTGCCAGCAGCTTCGCCGGGGGCTATGGCTACACCTTC.

This sequence joins TRBV15 and TRBJ2-1, with TRBD2 matching 15 bases. The CDR3 spans 18 residues. CDR1 is LNHNV, CDR2 YYDKDF, per germline (reference sequence). The V and J ends lost 0 bases and 7 bases, in that order; junction bases with no gene match: 7. This CDR3 is CATSRDWGLAGGSNEQFF. The DNA of the CDR3 is TGTGCCACCAGCAGAGATTGGGGACTAGCGGGAGGATCGAATGAGCAGTTCTTC.

The chain has TRBV13 and TRBJ2-3; 10 positions agree with TRBD2. J was trimmed by 4 bases and V by 0 bases; bases with no gene match: 10. Per germline, CDR1 PRHDT and CDR2 FYEKMQ (reference sequence). The CDR3 has 18 amino acids. The CDR3 region is CASSLGGYSGRSSDTQYF. For the CDR3, the DNA is TGTGCCAGCAGCTTAGGAGGATATAGCGGGAGGTCTTCAGATACGCAGTATTTT.

The V gene is TRBV30, the J gene TRBJ1-2, with unresolved D. Germline loops: CDR1 GTSNPN, CDR2 SVGIG (reference sequence). Trimming took off 3 bases at V and 8 bases at J, with 16 bases between the two ends. The CDR3 runs to 13 residues. This CDR3 is CAWSALGREGYTF. DNA for the CDR3: TGTGCCTGGAGCGCCTTGGGGAGGGAAGGCTACACCTTC.

The chain has TRBV9 and TRBJ1-6, with D possibly matching TRBD1 (5 bases). The CDR3 spans 15 residues. Germline CDR1 and CDR2: SGDLS and YYNGEE. Trimming cost V 4 bases and J 7 bases, with 15 bases left between them. CDR3 nucleotide sequence: TGTGCCAGCAGCAACTGGCAGGGCCAAAATTCACCCCTCCACTTT. Its protein product is CASSNWQGQNSPLHF.

The rearrangement uses TRBV7-2 and TRBJ1-5; D call uncertain. Germline V gene lookup returns CDR1 SGHTA and CDR2 FQGNSA. V shed 6 bases and J shed 6 bases, with 15 bases lying between them. The CDR3 consists of 14 residues. This CDR3 is CASSEVRASQPQHF. In nucleotides, the CDR3 is TGTGCCAGCAGTGAGGTGAGGGCGAGTCAGCCCCAGCATTTT.

CDR3 amino acids: CASSTGMNTEAFF. CDR3 bases: TGTGCCAGTTCTACAGGGATGAACACTGAAGCTTTCTTT. The chain is built from TRBV2 and TRBJ1-1; TRBD1 is a possible D gene (6 bases). Germline CDR1 SNHLY, CDR2 FYNNEI. The CDR3 extends over 13 amino acids. Trimming removed 9 bases from V and 0 bases from J, with 11 bases in between.

This rearrangement joins TRBV28 to TRBJ2-5; 9 nucleotides line up with TRBD1. Per germline, CDR1 MDHEN and CDR2 SYDVKM. V shed 5 bases, J shed 3 bases, and the junction held 7 bases outside the gene matches. The CDR3 runs to 15 residues. DNA of the CDR3: TGTGCCAGCAGTGAAACCGGGACAGGGAAAGAGACCCAGTACTTC. This sequence encodes CASSETGTGKETQYF.

V is TRBV19 and J is TRBJ2-3; maybe TRBD2 (7 bases). CDR1 is LNHDA and CDR2 is SQIVND in the germline V gene (reference sequence). The V and J ends lost 3 bases and 3 bases respectively, with 13 bases between them. This CDR3 region has 15 residues. The CDR3 loop is CASSMGGTTTDTQYF. The CDR3 DNA reads as TGTGCCAGTAGTATGGGGGGGACAACTACAGATACGCAGTATTTT. The variable domain in full, completed from reference TRBV19 and TRBJ2-3, reads DGGITQSPKYLFRKEGQNVTLSCEQNLNHDAMYWYRQDPGQGLRLIYYSQIVNDFQKGDIAEGYSVSREKKESFPLTVTSAQKNPTAFYLCASSMGGTTTDTQYFGPGTRLTVL.

This CDR3 is CASSGGNRGRDEQFF. In DNA, the CDR3 is TGCGCCAGCAGCGGGGGGAACAGGGGAAGGGATGAGCAGTTCTTC. V usage is TRBV5-1 and J usage is TRBJ2-1; weak D call: TRBD1 (7 bases). Trimming removed 4 bases at V and 8 bases at J, with 19 bases between. In germline, CDR1 is SGHRS, CDR2 YFSETQ. This CDR3 comprises 15 residues.

This clone was recorded a few times. The rearrangement links TRBV6-4 to TRBJ1-5; D is possibly TRBD1 (6 bases). Deletions cut 6 bases from V and 2 bases from J, with 14 bases between. CDR1 MRHNA and CDR2 SNTAGT come from the germline V gene. There are 15 residues in the CDR3. CDR3 loop: CASRRNRVGNQPQHF. The CDR3 DNA follows: TGTGCCAGCAGGAGGAACAGGGTGGGCAATCAGCCCCAGCATTTT.

This clone was observed a handful of times. This chain connects TRBV28 to TRBJ2-2; 8 nucleotides align to TRBD1. Germline V CDR1 and CDR2: MDHEN, SYDVKM. The CDR3 sequence is 15 residues long. Trimming removed 6 bases from V and 5 bases from J; junction bases left unmatched: 8. This CDR3 reads CASRTQGAGTGELFF. In DNA form, the CDR3 reads TGTGCCAGCAGGACGCAGGGGGCCGGGACCGGGGAGCTGTTTTTT.

The rearrangement links TRBV7-9 to TRBJ1-3; 8 nucleotides align to TRBD1. This CDR3 is 14 amino acids long. Germline lookup yields CDR1 SEHNR and CDR2 FQNEAQ (reference sequence). Losses at the gene ends were 5 bases for V and 7 bases for J; bases not matched to a gene: 7. The chain's CDR3 is CASSPGQGTNTIYF. In DNA, the CDR3 is TGTGCCAGCAGCCCTGGACAGGGTACGAACACCATATATTTT.

J is TRBJ2-7 and V is TRBV11-2; D gene uncertain. Looked up from germline, CDR1 is SGHAT and CDR2 is FQNNGV. V lost 0 bases, J lost 5 bases, and 8 bases lay in between. CDR3 length: 13 amino acids. CDR3 DNA sequence: TGTGCCAGCAGCTTAGAGAGCAGCGACGAGCAGTACTTC. Residues: CASSLESSDEQYF.